This T cell receptor beta chain was captured by sequencing in a study of graft-versus-host responses after intestinal transplantation. Here immunoSEQ multiplex PCR was the method, and the copy in TCRdb shows in-frame clones only, minus some. The top ten hold around 1.5% of the sample, which has more than 55,000 clones, roughly 90% seen once. The CDR3 extends over 17 amino acids. V was clipped by 2 bases and J by 7 bases; unmatched bases: 13. CDR1 is SGHTA, CDR2 FQGNSA, per germline. This sample comprised PBMCs, obtained 26 days after transplant. This TCR was sampled from a human patient who received an intestinal transplant, so some T cells may come from the graft donor. The chain recombines TRBV7-2 with TRBJ2-2, with 7 bases matching TRBD2. The CDR3 bases are TGTGCCAGCAGCTTAATCGGCCCGCGGGGGATTAACGGGGAGCTGTTTTTT. Its translation: CASSLIGPRGINGELFF.